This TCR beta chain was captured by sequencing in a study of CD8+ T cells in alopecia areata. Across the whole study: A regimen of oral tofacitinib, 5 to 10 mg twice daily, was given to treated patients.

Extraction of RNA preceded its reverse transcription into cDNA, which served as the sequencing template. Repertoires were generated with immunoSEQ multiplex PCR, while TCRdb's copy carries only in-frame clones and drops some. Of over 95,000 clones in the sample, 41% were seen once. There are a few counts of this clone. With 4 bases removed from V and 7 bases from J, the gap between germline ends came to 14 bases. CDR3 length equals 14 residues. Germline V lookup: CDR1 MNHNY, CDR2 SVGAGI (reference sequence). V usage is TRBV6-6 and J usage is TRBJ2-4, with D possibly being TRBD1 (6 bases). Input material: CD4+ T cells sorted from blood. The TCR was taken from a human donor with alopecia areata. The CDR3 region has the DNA TGTGCCAGCAGTTCCCGGGGCAGGGGTAACATTCAGTACTTC. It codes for CASSSRGRGNIQYF.